This entry lists 18 T cell receptor beta chains sequenced from one sample in a study of CD8+ T cells in alopecia areata (dated by TCRdb to 2017 to 2018). The library came from the immunoSEQ multiplex PCR assay. For TCR sequencing, RNA was extracted from every sample and reverse transcribed into cDNA to serve as template. Sourced from immuneACCESS, this table was stored by TCRdb with only in-frame sequences that have V and J called. A share of the clones is absent; for the studies checked, an unresolved V gene accounts for under half, and the remainder has no known explanation. Present in this sample are about 200,000 clones, approximately 53% of which were seen just once. The ten biggest clones cover nearly 5% of the sample. The sequencing sample was made of CD8+ T cells sorted from blood. These receptors were obtained from a human donor in good health.

The V gene is TRBV29-1, the J gene TRBJ1-2; the D is unclear. There are 11 residues in the CDR3. CDR1 is SQVTM and CDR2 is ANQGSEA in the germline V gene. The ends were cut back, 7 bases at V and 5 bases at J, with 11 bases in the middle. In DNA, the CDR3 is TGCAGCGCCACCTCACAGTATGGCTACACCTTC. It encodes CSATSQYGYTF.

This CDR3 reads CASSLLVSHEQYF. The CDR3 DNA follows: TGTGCCAGCAGCTTGTTGGTTTCCCACGAGCAGTACTTC. The chain links TRBV7-9 to TRBJ2-7; D remains unclear. CDR3 length: 13 amino acids. Deletions cut 3 bases from V and 5 bases from J, with 11 bases between. Germline lookup yields CDR1 SEHNR and CDR2 FQNEAQ (reference sequence).

This rearrangement joins TRBV4-2 to TRBJ2-7; D is unresolved. V was trimmed by 2 bases and J by 3 bases, leaving 8 bases between them. Germline-derived CDR1 and CDR2 are LGHNA and YNFKEQ. This CDR3 has 13 residues. The CDR3 protein is CASSQSADYEQYF. The CDR3 DNA is TGTGCCAGCAGCCAATCTGCGGACTACGAGCAGTACTTC.

V is TRBV7-9 and J is TRBJ1-1; 9 bases map to TRBD1. Germline lookup yields CDR1 SEHNR and CDR2 FQNEAQ (reference sequence). There are 15 residues in the CDR3. With 1 base clipped from V and 5 bases from J, the junction kept 5 bases outside the gene matches. The CDR3 DNA is TGTGCCAGCAGCTTAGGGACAGGGGTCAAGACTGAAGCTTTCTTT. Its protein is CASSLGTGVKTEAFF.

The gene calls are TRBV9 and TRBJ2-1, with 9 bases that match TRBD2. J gave up 2 bases and V 0 bases, and 3 bases lay outside the gene matches. In germline, CDR1 is SGDLS, CDR2 YYNGEE. The CDR3 is 16 amino acids. Here the CDR3 DNA reads TGTGCCAGCAGCGTAGCTAGCGGGGCCGCCTACAATGAGCAGTTCTTC. This encodes CASSVASGAAYNEQFF.

This clone was detected once. The chain is built from TRBV29-1 and TRBJ1-1, with D possibly TRBD1 on 6 matching bases. CDR3 length: 10 residues. V gave up 8 bases and J gave up 7 bases, with 11 bases separating them. Germline-derived CDR1 and CDR2 are SQVTM and ANQGSEA. DNA for the CDR3: TGCAGCCTAGGGGGGGTTGAAGCTTTCTTT. Its translation: CSLGGVEAFF. The variable domain in full, completed from reference TRBV29-1 and TRBJ1-1, reads SAVISQKPSRDICQRGTSLTIQCQVDSQVTMMFWYRQQPGQSLTLIATANQGSEATYESGFVIDKFPISRPNLTFSTLTVSNMSPEDSSIYLCSLGGVEAFFGQGTRLTVV.

The V gene is TRBV15, the J gene TRBJ2-7, with 8 bases lining up with TRBD1. J lost 6 bases, V lost 0 bases, and 7 bases had no gene match. The CDR3 consists of 15 residues. Germline CDR1 and CDR2: LNHNV and YYDKDF (reference sequence). For the CDR3, the DNA is TGTGCCACCAGCAGAGATAGGGACAGGCCCATCGAGCAGTACTTC. Translated, it gives CATSRDRDRPIEQYF.

V is TRBV29-1 and J is TRBJ1-3; weak D call: TRBD1 (5 bases). Trimming took off 4 bases at V and 0 bases at J, with 7 bases between the two ends. The CDR3 length is 13 residues. Germline loops: CDR1 SQVTM, CDR2 ANQGSEA. The CDR3 sequence: CSVVQGSGNTIYF. In DNA form, the CDR3 reads TGCAGCGTTGTTCAGGGCTCTGGAAACACCATATATTTT.

This clone appeared a few times. The chain employs TRBV5-1 and TRBJ1-2; 11 bases line up with TRBD1. The V and J ends lost 3 bases and 5 bases, in that order; junction bases with no gene match: 9. Germline V gives CDR1 SGHRS, CDR2 YFSETQ. This CDR3 region has 16 residues. CDR3: CASSSGWTGGRYGYTF. The CDR3, as DNA: TGCGCCAGCAGCTCAGGCTGGACAGGGGGCCGGTATGGCTACACCTTC.

This clone has ten or more counts. The CDR3 here is CASSRLDSETQYF. In DNA, the CDR3 is TGTGCCAGCAGCCGACTAGATTCTGAGACCCAGTACTTC. V and J are TRBV7-9 and TRBJ2-5, with a possible D match to TRBD2 (6 bases). The CDR3 is made up of 13 amino acids. With 5 bases removed from V and 5 bases from J, the gap between germline ends came to 12 bases. Germline V CDR1 and CDR2: SEHNR, FQNEAQ (reference sequence).

This clone has only one observation. The rearrangement uses TRBV4-1 and TRBJ2-2; TRBD1 agrees at 9 bases. This CDR3 is 16 amino acids long. Germline CDR1 is MGHRA and CDR2 is YSYEKL. V lost 1 base and J lost 5; bases outside the gene matches: 5. CDR3 in amino acids: CASSQGTGTGTGELFF. The CDR3 DNA is TGCGCCAGCAGCCAAGGGACCGGGACAGGGACCGGGGAGCTGTTTTTT.

V usage is TRBV7-9 and J usage is TRBJ2-7; 7 positions agree with TRBD2. The CDR3 runs 14 residues. Germline V gene lookup returns CDR1 SEHNR and CDR2 FQNEAQ (reference sequence). The trim removed 0 bases at V and 2 bases at J, leaving 1 base unmatched. The CDR3 spells CASSLAGTTYEQYF. As DNA, the CDR3 is TGTGCCAGCAGCTTAGCCGGGACTACCTACGAGCAGTACTTC.

This clone was recorded a few times. The CDR3 DNA follows: TGTGCCGGCCAAAACCGACAGGGTGGCTCCTACGAGCAGTACTTC. This codes for CAGQNRQGGSYEQYF. This rearrangement joins TRBV6-5 to TRBJ2-7; 7 bases map to TRBD1. Trimming at V came to 11 bases and at J to 0 bases, leaving 13 bases not matched to a gene. This CDR3 has 15 amino acids. Germline CDR1 and CDR2: MNHEY and SVGAGI.

The count of this clone is one. The DNA of the CDR3 is TGTGCCAGCCGAGGGGGTTGGACTGAAGCTTTCTTT. Protein: CASRGGWTEAFF. The V and J genes are TRBV25-1 and TRBJ1-1; perhaps TRBD1 as D (6 bases). In germline, CDR1 is MGHDK, CDR2 SYGVNS. V was trimmed by 8 bases and J by 5 bases, leaving 12 bases between them. The CDR3 has 12 residues.

This clone was seen only a few times. CDR3 protein: CASSMTSGGGNEQFF. The CDR3 nucleotides read TGTGCCAGCAGCATGACTAGCGGGGGAGGCAATGAGCAGTTCTTC. The chain couples TRBV7-8 to TRBJ2-1; 12 bases are shared with TRBD2. The trim removed 5 bases at V and 6 bases at J, leaving 5 bases unmatched. The CDR3 consists of 15 residues. CDR1 and CDR2 from the germline V gene are SGHVS and FQNEAQ.

The chain recombines TRBV5-6 with TRBJ1-2; the D is unclear. This CDR3 has 13 amino acids. V lost 0 bases and J lost 6, with 9 bases in between. Germline V gene data show CDR1 as SGHDT and CDR2 as YYEEEE. Here the CDR3 reads CASSLGGGNGYTF. DNA for the CDR3: TGTGCCAGCAGCTTGGGTGGAGGGAATGGCTACACCTTC.

The chain uses TRBV6-5 and TRBJ2-7; D not resolved. Per germline, CDR1 MNHEY and CDR2 SVGAGI. Trimming took off 2 bases at V and 1 base at J, with 9 bases between the two ends. This CDR3 is built from 14 residues. Here the CDR3 DNA reads TGTGCCAGCAGTTACAAGGACGGGTCCTACGAGCAGTACTTC. It is translated as CASSYKDGSYEQYF.

V usage is TRBV6-1 and J usage is TRBJ2-7; D is possibly TRBD1 or TRBD2 (6 bases each). The germline gives CDR1 MNHNS, CDR2 SASEGT. The CDR3 has 15 amino acids. V was shortened by 6 bases and J by 0 bases, with 15 bases between the two germline ends. CDR3 DNA: TGTGCCAGCAGCCTTGGGGGGCGCAGCTCCTACGAGCAGTACTTC. Its translation: CASSLGGRSSYEQYF.